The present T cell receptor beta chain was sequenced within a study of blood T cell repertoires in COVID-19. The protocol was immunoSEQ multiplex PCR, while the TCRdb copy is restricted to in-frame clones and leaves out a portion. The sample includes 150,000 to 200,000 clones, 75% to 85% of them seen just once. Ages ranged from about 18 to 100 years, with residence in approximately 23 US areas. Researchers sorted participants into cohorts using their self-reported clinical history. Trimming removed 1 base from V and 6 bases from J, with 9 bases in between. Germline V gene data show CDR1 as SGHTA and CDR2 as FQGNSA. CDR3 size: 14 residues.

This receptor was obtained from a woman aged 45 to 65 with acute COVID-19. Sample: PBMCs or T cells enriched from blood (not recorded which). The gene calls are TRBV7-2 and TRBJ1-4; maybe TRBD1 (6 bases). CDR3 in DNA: TGTGCCAGCAGCTTAGAACAGGGTGATGAAAAACTGTTTTTT. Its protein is CASSLEQGDEKLFF.